Presented here are 14 T cell receptor beta chains from one specimen sequenced in a study of radiotherapy plus CTLA-4 blockade in lung cancer (dated by TCRdb to the late 2010s). The method was the immunoSEQ multiplex PCR assay. TCRdb took over this immuneACCESS table, retaining in-frame rearrangements with V and J assigned. Such tables are incomplete; in checked studies, under half of the missing clones stem from an unresolved V gene, and the remainder is unexplained. This sample lists approximately 57,000 clones; 70% to 85% were detected once. Over 6% of the sample comes from the top ten. Sequencing used peripheral blood, obtained from a patient treated with radiotherapy plus ipilimumab. Receptors were obtained from a human donor with non-small cell lung cancer whose response to radiotherapy plus ipilimumab could not be evaluated.

The chain uses TRBV5-1 and TRBJ2-7; no clear D. This CDR3 has 16 residues. Germline CDR1 reads SGHRS; CDR2 reads YFSETQ. V lost 4 bases and J 0 bases, leaving 17 bases between the germline ends. DNA for the CDR3: TGCGCCAGCAGCCATGATACAGCTTTTGGCTCCTACGAGCAGTACTTC. It yields the protein CASSHDTAFGSYEQYF.

The gene calls are TRBV7-9 and TRBJ2-3, with 12 nucleotides matching TRBD2. This CDR3 has 16 residues. The trim removed 7 bases at V and 5 bases at J, leaving 10 bases unmatched. Germline V gene lookup returns CDR1 SEHNR and CDR2 FQNEAQ (reference sequence). The CDR3: CASTRGLAGGQDTQYF. The CDR3 DNA is TGTGCCAGCACCCGAGGGCTAGCGGGGGGGCAAGATACGCAGTATTTT.

The chain has TRBV27 and TRBJ2-1; D is unclear. The CDR3 sequence is 13 residues long. V gave up 2 bases and J gave up 10 bases, with 12 bases separating them. The germline gives CDR1 MNHEY, CDR2 SMNVEV (reference sequence). CDR3 coding DNA: TGTGCCAGCAGTTTACCCTCCCAGATAGAGCAGTTCTTC. It translates to CASSLPSQIEQFF.

This clone was seen only a few times. The sample holds other DNA sequences that translate to the same CDR3. The V call is TRBV27, the J call TRBJ2-7; 9 nucleotides match TRBD1. The CDR3 has 14 residues. Germline assignment: CDR1 MNHEY and CDR2 SMNVEV (reference sequence). Trimming took 8 bases from V and 1 from J; bases not matched to a gene: 6. The CDR3 nucleotides read TGTGCCAGCCGAGCCGGGACAGGGTCCTACGAGCAGTACTTC. Amino acids: CASRAGTGSYEQYF.

This chain uses TRBV6-5 with TRBJ2-7, with 7 bases identical to TRBD2. The CDR3 totals 15 residues. V shed 5 bases, J shed 7 bases, and the junction held 14 bases outside the gene matches. Germline CDR1 and CDR2: MNHEY and SVGAGI. CDR3 region: CASSRRDYRITEQYF. The CDR3 DNA reads TGTGCCAGCAGTCGCCGGGACTATCGTATTACAGAGCAGTACTTC.

J is TRBJ2-2 and V is TRBV19; 9 nucleotides align to TRBD1. Germline assignment: CDR1 LNHDA and CDR2 SQIVND (reference sequence). V lost 5 bases and J lost 7; bases outside the gene matches: 5. The CDR3 consists of 14 residues. CDR3 coding DNA: TGTGCCAGTAGTGTACAGGGGGCCAACGGGGAGCTGTTTTTT. Translation: CASSVQGANGELFF.

This chain joins TRBV7-2 and TRBJ2-7; 9 bases fit TRBD1. Losses at the gene ends were 6 bases for V and 2 bases for J; bases not matched to a gene: 5. The CDR3 loop spans 14 amino acids. The germline V gene encodes CDR1 SGHTA and CDR2 FQGNSA. CDR3 coding DNA: TGTGCCAGCAGGTCGGGACAGGGACCCTACGAGCAGTACTTC. It is translated as CASRSGQGPYEQYF.

The V gene is TRBV28, the J gene TRBJ2-1; 9 positions agree with TRBD1. Per the germline V gene, CDR1 is MDHEN and CDR2 is SYDVKM. CDR3 length: 16 residues. The V gene end was trimmed by 5 bases and the J gene end by 4 bases; junction bases not matched to a gene: 9. CDR3 protein: CASSRDRAGGYNEQFF. The CDR3 DNA sequence: TGTGCCAGCAGTCGGGACAGGGCCGGAGGTTACAATGAGCAGTTCTTC.

J is TRBJ1-4 and V is TRBV28, with 7 bases aligning to TRBD1. With V trimmed by 3 bases and J by 11 bases, 9 bases remained unmatched. Germline CDR1 and CDR2: MDHEN and SYDVKM. The CDR3 is made up of 14 amino acids. CDR3 nucleotide sequence: TGTGCCAGCAGTTTGAGTGACAGGGTAGGGAAACTGTTTTTT. This translates into CASSLSDRVGKLFF.

This chain uses TRBV11-2 with TRBJ2-1; 7 bases fit TRBD1. Germline-derived CDR1 and CDR2 are SGHAT and FQNNGV. This CDR3 contains 16 residues. V lost 2 bases and J lost 0; bases outside the gene matches: 4. DNA of the CDR3: TGTGCCAGCAGCTTAAGAGGGGACAGCTCCTACAATGAGCAGTTCTTC. Amino acids: CASSLRGDSSYNEQFF. The complete variable domain, with remaining parts taken from reference TRBV11-2 and TRBJ2-1, reads EAGVAQSPRYKIIEKRQSVAFWCNPISGHATLYWYQQILGQGPKLLIQFQNNGVVDDSQLPKDRFSAERLKGVDSTLKIQPAKLEDSAVYLCASSLRGDSSYNEQFFGPGTRLTVL.

This rearrangement joins TRBV5-4 to TRBJ2-4; a possible D gene is TRBD2 (6 bases). The germline gives CDR1 SGHNT, CDR2 YYREEE (reference sequence). V dropped 1 base and J dropped 0 bases, with 14 bases sitting between them. This CDR3 region has 17 residues. CDR3 protein: CASSLQRGGEAKNIQYF. CDR3 sequence (DNA): TGTGCCAGCAGCTTGCAACGGGGCGGGGAAGCCAAAAACATTCAGTACTTC.

This chain links TRBV30 with TRBJ2-2, with TRBD2 identical over 12 bases. J gave up 8 bases and V 3 bases, and 7 bases lay outside the gene matches. The germline gives CDR1 GTSNPN, CDR2 SVGIG (reference sequence). The CDR3 is made up of 15 amino acids. The CDR3 sequence: CAWRALAGGGGELFF. DNA for the CDR3: TGTGCCTGGAGGGCACTAGCGGGAGGCGGTGGGGAGCTGTTTTTT.

Only one count was recorded for this clone. An end of the junction does not agree with germline; a read error may underlie this. Other DNA sequences in this sample translate to the same CDR3. For the CDR3, the DNA is TGTGCCAGCAGCTTACGCCACGGACAGGGCTACGAGCAATACTTC. Protein product: CASSLRHGQGYEQYF. The chain uses TRBV7-7 and TRBJ2-7; 8 nucleotides agree with TRBD1. This CDR3 spans 15 amino acids. Germline CDR1 reads SSHAT; CDR2 reads FNYEAQ (reference sequence).

The CDR3 DNA reads TGCGCCAGCAGCCAAGTTGTCCCCAGGGGGCATAGTGAGCAGTTCTTC. Translation: CASSQVVPRGHSEQFF. J is TRBJ2-1 and V is TRBV4-3, with 8 bases matching TRBD1. J lost 9 bases, V lost 1 base, and 11 bases had no gene match. Germline V gene data show CDR1 as LGHNA and CDR2 as YSLEER. The CDR3 is 16 residues long.